These T cell receptor beta chains were read from a single sample in a study of shared T cell receptors in the human thymus. Sequencing used immunoSEQ multiplex PCR; TCRdb keeps in-frame clones, though not all of them. The repertoire holds some 640,000 clones, with around 87% as singletons. The same data also went into a second study, on human thymus T cells.

Sequencing was carried out using thymocytes. These receptors all stem from a boy under three years old with a congenital heart defect. Both conserved end residues are part of each CDR3. The D gene is left open where the match is weak. A row's size may be missing; if present it is once, few, many or a size class.

.	TRBD1	TRBV4-1	TRBJ1-5	TGCGCCAGCAGCCTGGACAGGGGAGGTCAGCCCCAGCATTTT	CASSLDRGGQPQHF
.	TRBD1	TRBV25-1	TRBJ1-5	TGTGCCAGCAGTGGCCCCGGGACAGGGGTATATCAGCCCCAGCATTTT	CASSGPGTGVYQPQHF
.	TRBD1	TRBV19	TRBJ1-2	TGTGCCAGTAGTATGGACAGGGCCTATGGCTACACCTTC	CASSMDRAYGYTF
.	TRBD1	TRBV4-1	TRBJ1-2	TGCGCCAGCAGCCCGAGGGAGAGACAGGGTTGGGGTCGCGGGCACGGCTACACCTTC	CASSPRERQGWGRGHGYTF
.	TRBD1	TRBV19	TRBJ1-1	TGTGCCAGGAAGAAGGGGGCAAACACTGAAGCTTTCTTT	CARKKGANTEAFF
.	TRBD1	TRBV30	TRBJ2-7	TGTGCCTGGAGTGACAGGGGAGACAGGGCCTACGAGCAGTACTTC	CAWSDRGDRAYEQYF
.	TRBD2	TRBV30	TRBJ2-1	TGTGCCTGGAGTCCCACAACGGGACTAACATCTGAGCAGTTCTTC	CAWSPTTGLTSEQFF
.	TRBD2	TRBV10-1	TRBJ2-1	TGCGCCAGCAGTGAGTCGGCTAGCGGGAGGGCCTTAAATGAGCAGTTCTTC	CASSESASGRALNEQFF
.	TRBD1	TRBV5-4	TRBJ2-5	TGTGCCAGCAGATTAGACAGGGGAGATCAAGAGACCCAGTACTTC	CASRLDRGDQETQYF
.	.	TRBV4-3	TRBJ2-7	TGCGCCAGCAGCCAACAATGGACGGAGGCCTACGAGCAGTACTTC	CASSQQWTEAYEQYF
.	.	TRBV27	TRBJ2-7	TGTGCCAGCAGTTCGTCCCAGGGTTACTACGAGCAGTACTTC	CASSSSQGYYEQYF
.	TRBD1	TRBV27	TRBJ1-5	TGTGCCAGCAGTTTTGGCGGGACAGGCTCCAATCAGCCCCAGCATTTT	CASSFGGTGSNQPQHF
.	TRBD1	TRBV2	TRBJ1-5	TGTGCCAGCGACCACAGGGGAGAGAGGCAGCCCCAGCATTTT	CASDHRGERQPQHF
.	TRBD2	TRBV7-8	TRBJ2-7	TGTGCCAGCAGTTTGGGGACTAGCACCTACGAGCAGTACTTC	CASSLGTSTYEQYF
.	.	TRBV14	TRBJ1-3	TGTGCCAGCAGCCAAGGAGCAGGGCCTGGAAACACCATATATTTT	CASSQGAGPGNTIYF
few	.	TRBV5-1	TRBJ1-4	TGCGCCAGCAGCTTGACAGGCCCTAATGAAAAACTGTTTTTT	CASSLTGPNEKLFF
few	.	TRBV28	TRBJ1-3	TGTGCCAGCAGGGGGAGAAGCTCTGGAAACACCATATATTTT	CASRGRSSGNTIYF
once	.	TRBV27	TRBJ1-6	TGTGCCAGCAGTTTAGGAGCGCGACGCGATTCACCCCTCCACTTT	CASSLGARRDSPLHF
.	.	TRBV7-9	TRBJ2-2	TGTGCCAGCAGCTTCCGCGGGGAAACGACCGGGGAGCTGTTTTTT	CASSFRGETTGELFF
.	TRBD1	TRBV10-3	TRBJ1-2	TGTGCCATCAGTGAATTAGGACAGGGGGTCGGCTACACCTTC	CAISELGQGVGYTF
.	TRBD2	TRBV9	TRBJ2-1	TGTGCCAGCAGCGTACAGGGGGCGACTAGCGGGCGAGAACACAATGAGCAGTTCTTC	CASSVQGATSGREHNEQFF
.	.	TRBV27	TRBJ2-3	TGTGCCAGCAGTCGAGGTTGGGGGGAGTGCACAGATACGCAGTATTTT	CASSRGWGECTDTQYF
.	TRBD2	TRBV28	TRBJ2-2	TGTGCCAGCAGTTTCCGCGGGGGAGACACCGGGGAGCTGTTTTTT	CASSFRGGDTGELFF
.	.	TRBV25-1	TRBJ2-7	TGTGCCAGCAGTGAAAGGGGTGTCAGGGATAGCTCCTACGAGCAGTACTTC	CASSERGVRDSSYEQYF
.	.	TRBV2	TRBJ1-2	TGTGCCAGCAGTGAAGTTCAGGGCATACTATTTGGCTACACCTTC	CASSEVQGILFGYTF
.	.	TRBV7-2	TRBJ2-1	TGTGCCAGCAGCTTAGGGGGCAACTCCTACAATGAGCAGTTCTTC	CASSLGGNSYNEQFF
.	TRBD2	TRBV4-3	TRBJ2-1	TGCGCCAGCAGCCCCCGGACTAGCGGGAGCGACAATGAGCAGTTCTTC	CASSPRTSGSDNEQFF
.	TRBD1	TRBV27	TRBJ2-4	TGTGCCAGCAGTTTATTAAGGGACAGGAAAAACATTCAGTACTTC	CASSLLRDRKNIQYF
.	TRBD1	TRBV5-1	TRBJ2-7	TGCGCCAGCAGCTTGGAACAGGGGATAGTTCAGCAGTACTTC	CASSLEQGIVQQYF
.	TRBD2	TRBV18	TRBJ2-7	TGTGCCAGCTCACCACCGGTTGGATTGGTAGCGGGGGGTAGCTCCTACGAGCAGTACTTC	CASSPPVGLVAGGSSYEQYF
.	TRBD2	TRBV27	TRBJ2-2	TGTGCCAGCAGTTTGGGACTAGCGGGGAGCACCGGGGAGCTGTTTTTT	CASSLGLAGSTGELFF
.	.	TRBV9	TRBJ2-3	TGTGCCAGCAGCGTAGTGTGGAATCTTACAGATACGGATACGCAGTATTTT	CASSVVWNLTDTDTQYF
.	TRBD1	TRBV28	TRBJ2-6	TGTGCCAGCAGTTTAGGGGGGATGGGCAGGGGGCCTGGGGCCAACGTCCTGACTTTC	CASSLGGMGRGPGANVLTF
.	TRBD2	TRBV4-1	TRBJ2-3	TGCGCCAGCAGCCCTCAGTCTAAACGAGGACTAGCGGGTTATTCCACAGATACGCAGTATTTT	CASSPQSKRGLAGYSTDTQYF
.	.	TRBV15	TRBJ1-2	TGTGCCACCAGCAGAGACAGGGGATCCTATGGCTACACCTTC	CATSRDRGSYGYTF